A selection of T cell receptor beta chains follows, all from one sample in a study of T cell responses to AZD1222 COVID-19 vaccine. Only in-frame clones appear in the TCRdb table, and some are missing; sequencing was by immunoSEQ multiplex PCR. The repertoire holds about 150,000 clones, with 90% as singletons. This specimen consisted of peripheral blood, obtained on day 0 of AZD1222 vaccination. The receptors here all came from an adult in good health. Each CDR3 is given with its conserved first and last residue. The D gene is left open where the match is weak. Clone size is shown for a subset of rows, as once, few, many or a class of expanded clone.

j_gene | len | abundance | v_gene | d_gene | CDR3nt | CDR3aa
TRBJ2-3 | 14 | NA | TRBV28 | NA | TGTGCCAGCAGTCCGGGTGGGCCGAGGGATACGCAGTATTTT | CASSPGGPRDTQYF
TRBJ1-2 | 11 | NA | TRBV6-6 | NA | TGTGCCAGCAGTTACAACGATGGCTACACCTTC | CASSYNDGYTF
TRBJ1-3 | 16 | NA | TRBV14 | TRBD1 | TGTGCCAGCAGCCAAACAGGGGGCTGGACTGGAAACACCATATATTTT | CASSQTGGWTGNTIYF
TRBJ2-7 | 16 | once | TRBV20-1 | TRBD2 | TGCAGTGCTAGTTCGGAACTAGCGGGGGGGCTGTACGAGCAGTACTTC | CSASSELAGGLYEQYF
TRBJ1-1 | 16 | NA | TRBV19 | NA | TGTGCCAGTAGTATAGATCGGGCAGGGTGGGACACTGAAGCTTTCTTT | CASSIDRAGWDTEAFF
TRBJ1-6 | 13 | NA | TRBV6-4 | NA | TGTGCCAGCAGTGACAGGGCTGGTTCACCCCTCCACTTT | CASSDRAGSPLHF
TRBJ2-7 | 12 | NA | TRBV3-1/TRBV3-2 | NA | TGTGCCAGCAGCACCCGGACGAGCGAGCAGTACTTC | CASSTRTSEQYF
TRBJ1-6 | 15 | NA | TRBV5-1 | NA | TGCGCCAGCAGCTTGTCAGGGACGGGTAATTCACCCCTCCACTTT | CASSLSGTGNSPLHF
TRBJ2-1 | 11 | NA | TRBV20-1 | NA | TGCAGTGCTACCCACGGGGAGGAGCAGTTCTTC | CSATHGEEQFF
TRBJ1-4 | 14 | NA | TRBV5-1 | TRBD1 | TGCGCCAGCAGCTCGGGGACAGGGCGAGAAAAACTGTTTTTT | CASSSGTGREKLFF
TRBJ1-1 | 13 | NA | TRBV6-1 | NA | TGTGCCAGCAGTGAACGGAGGAACACTGAAGCTTTCTTT | CASSERRNTEAFF
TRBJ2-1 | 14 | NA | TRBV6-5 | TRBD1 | TGTGCCAGCGTGCGGGACAGGGCTGGCGATGAGCAGTTCTTC | CASVRDRAGDEQFF
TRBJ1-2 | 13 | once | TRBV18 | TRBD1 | TGTGCCAGCTCTCCAGACAGGGCGGGTGGCTACACCTTC | CASSPDRAGGYTF
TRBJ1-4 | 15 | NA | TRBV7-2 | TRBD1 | TGTGCCAGCAGCACCCAGGGGGTGATGGGTGAAAAACTGTTTTTT | CASSTQGVMGEKLFF
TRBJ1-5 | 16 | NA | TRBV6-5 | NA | TGTGCCAGCAGTTACCAGCCAGGGATCGGGGATCAGCCCCAGCATTTT | CASSYQPGIGDQPQHF
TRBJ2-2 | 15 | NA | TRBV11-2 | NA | TGTGCCAGCAGCTTATGGGCGGCGGGGACCGGGGAGCTGTTTTTT | CASSLWAAGTGELFF
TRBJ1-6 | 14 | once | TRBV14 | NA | TGTGCCAGCAGCCAAGATTGGAGTAATTCACCCCTCCACTTT | CASSQDWSNSPLHF
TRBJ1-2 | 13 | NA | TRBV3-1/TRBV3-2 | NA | TGTGCCAGCAGCAGGACAGTTGAATATGGCTACACCTTC | CASSRTVEYGYTF
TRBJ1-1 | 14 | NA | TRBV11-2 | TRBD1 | TGTGCCAGCAGCCGCCGGGACAGAGACACTGAAGCTTTCTTT | CASSRRDRDTEAFF
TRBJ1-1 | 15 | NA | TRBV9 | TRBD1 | TGTGCCAGCAGCGGACCGGGACAGATGAACACTGAAGCTTTCTTT | CASSGPGQMNTEAFF
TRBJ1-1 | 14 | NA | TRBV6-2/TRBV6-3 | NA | TGTGCCAGCAGTGCCGGGCGAATGAACACTGAAGCTTTCTTT | CASSAGRMNTEAFF
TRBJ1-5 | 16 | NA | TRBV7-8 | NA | TGTGCCAGCAGCTTAGTGGTGGGGCAGCGCAATCAGCCCCAGCATTTT | CASSLVVGQRNQPQHF
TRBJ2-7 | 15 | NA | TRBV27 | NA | TGTGCCAGCAGTTCAGGACAGTGGAGCTCCTACGAGCAGTACTTC | CASSSGQWSSYEQYF
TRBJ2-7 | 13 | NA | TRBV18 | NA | TGTGCCAGCTCAGGCGGGGAGTCCTACGAGCAGTACTTC | CASSGGESYEQYF
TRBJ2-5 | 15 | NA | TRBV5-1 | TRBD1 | TGCGCCAGCAGCTCCCGGGACAGCCCTAGGGGGACCCAGTACTTC | CASSSRDSPRGTQYF
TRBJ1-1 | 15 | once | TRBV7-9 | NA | TGTGCCAGCAGCTTATCCCCTAGGGGGAACACTGAAGCTTTCTTT | CASSLSPRGNTEAFF
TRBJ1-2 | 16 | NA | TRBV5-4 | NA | TGTGCCAGCAGCCGCGGGACACGGGGGGTAGACTATGGCTACACCTTC | CASSRGTRGVDYGYTF
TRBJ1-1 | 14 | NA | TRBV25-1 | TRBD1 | TGTGCCAGCAGTGATTATTGGACAGGGAATGGAGCTTTCTTT | CASSDYWTGNGAFF
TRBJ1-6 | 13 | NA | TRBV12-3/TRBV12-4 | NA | TGTGCCAGCAGTTCCCTGTATAATTCACCCCTCCACTTT | CASSSLYNSPLHF
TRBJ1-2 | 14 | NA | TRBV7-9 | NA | TGTGCCAGCAGCCTGCGGCCGACAGGCCCCCTATACACCTTC | CASSLRPTGPLYTF
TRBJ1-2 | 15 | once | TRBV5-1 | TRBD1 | TGCGCCAGCACCTGGGGCAGGGGGGCTAACTATGGCTACACCTTC | CASTWGRGANYGYTF
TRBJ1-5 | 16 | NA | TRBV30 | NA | TGTGCCTGGAGTCCGGGACACGTATATAGCAATCAGCCCCAGCATTTT | CAWSPGHVYSNQPQHF
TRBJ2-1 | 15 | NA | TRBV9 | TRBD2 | TGTGCCAGCAGCCCCTGGACTAGCGGTGGTGATGAGCAGTTCTTC | CASSPWTSGGDEQFF
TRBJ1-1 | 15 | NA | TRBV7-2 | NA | TGTGCCAGCAGCAGTAGTCACAGCAGGGACACTGAAGCTTTCTTT | CASSSSHSRDTEAFF
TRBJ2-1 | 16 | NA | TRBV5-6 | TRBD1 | TGTGCCAGCAGCTCCTCCGGGACAGGGGTTACTGGTGAGCAGTTCTTC | CASSSSGTGVTGEQFF
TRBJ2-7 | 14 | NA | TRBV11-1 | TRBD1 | TGTGCCAGCAGCTTCGACAGGGGGCCCTACGAGCAGTACTTC | CASSFDRGPYEQYF
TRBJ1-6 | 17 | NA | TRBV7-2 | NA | TGTGCCAGCAGCCCGAACAGGGAAACTTTAAAGAATTCACCCCTCCACTTT | CASSPNRETLKNSPLHF
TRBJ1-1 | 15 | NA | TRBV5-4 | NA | TGTGCCAGCACCCAAGCCCAGGCGATGAACACTGAAGCTTTCTTT | CASTQAQAMNTEAFF
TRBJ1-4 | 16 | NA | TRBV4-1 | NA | TGCGCCAGCAGCCAAGTGGGGCCAGTTGGTGAAGAAAAACTGTTTTTT | CASSQVGPVGEEKLFF
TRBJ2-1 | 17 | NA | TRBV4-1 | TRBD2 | TGCGCCAGCAGCCCTCTCCCTCGGGGTGGGAGGGTGAATGAGCAGTTCTTC | CASSPLPRGGRVNEQFF
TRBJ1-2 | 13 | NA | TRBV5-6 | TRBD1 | TGTGCCAGCAGCCCGGTTGACAGGGCTGGCTACACCTTC | CASSPVDRAGYTF
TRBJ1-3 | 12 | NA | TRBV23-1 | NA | TGCGCCAGCAGGAGAGGGCGAAACACCATATATTTT | CASRRGRNTIYF
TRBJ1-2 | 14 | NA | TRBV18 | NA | TGTGCCAGCTCACCACTTACAGGGATCTATGGCTACACCTTC | CASSPLTGIYGYTF
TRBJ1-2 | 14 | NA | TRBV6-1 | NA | TGTGCCAGCAGTGAAGGGGGCAGTCGCTATGGCTACACCTTC | CASSEGGSRYGYTF
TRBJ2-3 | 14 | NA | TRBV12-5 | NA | TGTGCTAGTGGTTGGGGGGTAGGCACAGATACGCAGTATTTT | CASGWGVGTDTQYF
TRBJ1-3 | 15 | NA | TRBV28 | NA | TGTGCCAGCACCATTTCGGTCGGGGGTGGAAACACCATATATTTT | CASTISVGGGNTIYF
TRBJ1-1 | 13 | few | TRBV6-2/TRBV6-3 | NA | TGTGCCAGCAGGCCTACAGGGAACACTGAAGCTTTCTTT | CASRPTGNTEAFF
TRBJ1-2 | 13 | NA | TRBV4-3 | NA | TGCGCCAGCAGCCAAGTACAGGCCTTTGGCTACACCTTC | CASSQVQAFGYTF
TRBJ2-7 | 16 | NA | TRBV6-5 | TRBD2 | TGTGCCAGCAGTTCCGCAACTAGCGGTTACTCCTACGAGCAGTACTTC | CASSSATSGYSYEQYF
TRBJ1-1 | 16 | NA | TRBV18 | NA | TGTGCCAGCTCACCGGGCCGCGCAGGGAGGAACACTGAAGCTTTCTTT | CASSPGRAGRNTEAFF
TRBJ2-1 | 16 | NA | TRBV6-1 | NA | TGTGCCAGCAGTGAAGTTAAAGGGGGAATATACAATGAGCAGTTCTTC | CASSEVKGGIYNEQFF
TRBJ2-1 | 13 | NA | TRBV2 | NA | TGTGCCAGCACGGAGCGAGAGGGGAAGGATCCGTTCTTC | CASTEREGKDPFF
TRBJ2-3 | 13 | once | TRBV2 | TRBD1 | TGTGCCAGAGGGGACAGGGATCAGTACACGCAGTATTTT | CARGDRDQYTQYF
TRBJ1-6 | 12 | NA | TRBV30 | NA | TGTGCCTGGAGTGCCGTGGGGGGCCCCCTCCACTTT | CAWSAVGGPLHF
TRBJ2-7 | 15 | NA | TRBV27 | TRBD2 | TGTGCCAGCAGTCCCCTGAGCGGGGGGCGGTACGAGCAGTACTTC | CASSPLSGGRYEQYF
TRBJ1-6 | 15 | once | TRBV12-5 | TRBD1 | TGTGCTAGTGCCCTAGGGACAGGGCGTTTTTCACCCCTCCACTTT | CASALGTGRFSPLHF
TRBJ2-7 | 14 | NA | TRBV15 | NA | TGTGCCACCAGCAGAGAGGGAAACTCCTACGAGCAGTACTTC | CATSREGNSYEQYF